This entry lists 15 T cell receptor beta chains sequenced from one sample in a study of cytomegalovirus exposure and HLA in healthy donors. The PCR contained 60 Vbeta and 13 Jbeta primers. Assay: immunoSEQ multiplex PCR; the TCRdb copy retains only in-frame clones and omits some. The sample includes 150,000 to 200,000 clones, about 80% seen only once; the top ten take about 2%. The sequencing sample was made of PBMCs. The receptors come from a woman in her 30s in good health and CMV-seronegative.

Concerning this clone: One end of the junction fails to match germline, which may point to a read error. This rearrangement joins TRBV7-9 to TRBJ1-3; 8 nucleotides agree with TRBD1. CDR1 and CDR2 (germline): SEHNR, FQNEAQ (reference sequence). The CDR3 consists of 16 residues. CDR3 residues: CSSSLGQGLSGNTIYF. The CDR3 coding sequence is TGTTCCAGCAGCCTCGGACAGGGTCTCTCTGGAAACACCATATATTTT.

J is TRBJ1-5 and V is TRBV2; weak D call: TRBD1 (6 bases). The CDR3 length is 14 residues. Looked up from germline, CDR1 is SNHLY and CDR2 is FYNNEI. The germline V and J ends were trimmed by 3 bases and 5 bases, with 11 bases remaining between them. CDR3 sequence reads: CASSDRGADQPQHF. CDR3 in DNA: TGTGCCAGCAGTGACAGGGGAGCGGATCAGCCCCAGCATTTT.

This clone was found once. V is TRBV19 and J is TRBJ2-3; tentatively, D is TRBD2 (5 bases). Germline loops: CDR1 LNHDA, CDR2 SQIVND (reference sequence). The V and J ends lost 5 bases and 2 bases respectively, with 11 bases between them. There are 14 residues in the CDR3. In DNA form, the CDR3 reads TGTGCCAGTAGTCCCAGCGGAAACACAGATACGCAGTATTTT. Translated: CASSPSGNTDTQYF.

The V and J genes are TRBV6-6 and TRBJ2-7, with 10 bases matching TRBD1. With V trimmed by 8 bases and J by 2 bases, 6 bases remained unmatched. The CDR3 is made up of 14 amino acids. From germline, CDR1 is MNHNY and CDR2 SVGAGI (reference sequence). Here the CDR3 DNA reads TGTGCCAGCGTATCGACAGGGGGCACCTACGAGCAGTACTTC. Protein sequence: CASVSTGGTYEQYF.

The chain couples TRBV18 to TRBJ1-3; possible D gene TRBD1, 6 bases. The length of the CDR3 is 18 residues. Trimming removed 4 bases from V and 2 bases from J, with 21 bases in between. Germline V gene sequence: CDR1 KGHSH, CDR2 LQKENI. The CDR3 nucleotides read TGTGCCAGCTCACTGCCTTTATCGACAGGCTACCCTGGAAACACCATATATTTT. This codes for CASSLPLSTGYPGNTIYF.

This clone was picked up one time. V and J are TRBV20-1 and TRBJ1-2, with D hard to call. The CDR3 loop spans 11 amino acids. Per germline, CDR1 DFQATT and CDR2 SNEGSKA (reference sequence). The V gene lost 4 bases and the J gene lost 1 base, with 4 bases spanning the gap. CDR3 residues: CSATGNYGYTF. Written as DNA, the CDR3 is TGCAGTGCTACGGGTAACTATGGCTACACCTTC.

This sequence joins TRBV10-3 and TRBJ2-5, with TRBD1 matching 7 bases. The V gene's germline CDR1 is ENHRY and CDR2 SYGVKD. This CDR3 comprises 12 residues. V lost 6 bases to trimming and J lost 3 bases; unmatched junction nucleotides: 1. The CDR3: CAISGTEETQYF. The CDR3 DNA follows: TGTGCCATCAGCGGGACAGAAGAGACCCAGTACTTC.

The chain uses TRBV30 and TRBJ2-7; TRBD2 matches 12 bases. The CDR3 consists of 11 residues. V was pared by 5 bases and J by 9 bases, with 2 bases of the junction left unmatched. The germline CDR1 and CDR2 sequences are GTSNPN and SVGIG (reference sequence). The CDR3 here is CAWETSGRQYF. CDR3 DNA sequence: TGTGCCTGGGAGACTAGCGGGAGGCAGTACTTC.

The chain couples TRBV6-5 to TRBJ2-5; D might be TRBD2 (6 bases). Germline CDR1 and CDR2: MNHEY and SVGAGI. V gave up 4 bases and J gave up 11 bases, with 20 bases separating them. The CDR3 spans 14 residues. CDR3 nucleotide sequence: TGTGCCAGCAGTTCCCTGCGAAACGGCGGGGAGCAGTACTTC. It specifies CASSSLRNGGEQYF.

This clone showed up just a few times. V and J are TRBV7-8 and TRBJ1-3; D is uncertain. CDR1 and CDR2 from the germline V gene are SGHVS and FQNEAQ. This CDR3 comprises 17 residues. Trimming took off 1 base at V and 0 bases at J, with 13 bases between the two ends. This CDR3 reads CASSLVAVGFSGNTIYF. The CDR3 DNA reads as TGTGCCAGCAGCTTAGTAGCGGTCGGTTTCTCTGGAAACACCATATATTTT.

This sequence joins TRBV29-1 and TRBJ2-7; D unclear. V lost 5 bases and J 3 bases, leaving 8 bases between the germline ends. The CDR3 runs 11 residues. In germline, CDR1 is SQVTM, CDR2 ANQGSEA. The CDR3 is CSVSSVYEQYF. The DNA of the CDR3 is TGCAGCGTTTCCAGTGTCTACGAGCAGTACTTC.

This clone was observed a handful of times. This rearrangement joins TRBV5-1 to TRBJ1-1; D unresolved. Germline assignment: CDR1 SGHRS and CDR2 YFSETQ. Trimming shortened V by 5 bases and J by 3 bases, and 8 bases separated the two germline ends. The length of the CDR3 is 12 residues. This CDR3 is CASRGGHTEAFF. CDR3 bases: TGCGCCAGCAGAGGTGGGCACACTGAAGCTTTCTTT.

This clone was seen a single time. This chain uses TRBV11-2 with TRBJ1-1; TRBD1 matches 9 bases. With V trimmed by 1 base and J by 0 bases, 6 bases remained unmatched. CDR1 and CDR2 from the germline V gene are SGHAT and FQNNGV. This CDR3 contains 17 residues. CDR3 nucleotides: TGTGCCAGCAGCTTAGTTTTTGGACAGGGGATGAACACTGAAGCTTTCTTT. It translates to CASSLVFGQGMNTEAFF.

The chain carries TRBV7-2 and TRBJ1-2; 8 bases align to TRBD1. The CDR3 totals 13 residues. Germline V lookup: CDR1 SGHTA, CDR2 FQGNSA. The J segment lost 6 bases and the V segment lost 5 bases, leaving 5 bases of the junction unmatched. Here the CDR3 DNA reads TGTGCCAGCAGCCCAGGGGGCGGAAATGGCTACACCTTC. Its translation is CASSPGGGNGYTF.

The CDR3 loop is CASSQDRGWYGNQPQHF. DNA of the CDR3: TGCGCCAGCAGCCAAGACAGGGGCTGGTATGGCAATCAGCCCCAGCATTTT. The chain is built from TRBV4-3 and TRBJ1-5, with D possibly TRBD1 on 6 matching bases. The germline CDR1 and CDR2 sequences are LGHNA and YSLEER. CDR3 size: 17 residues. The V and J ends lost 0 bases and 2 bases respectively, with 14 bases between them.